This T cell receptor (beta chain) is from a study of CD8 T cells in ankylosing spondylitis. With regard to this clonotype: The antigen remains unidentified.

Broader study findings: Disease-linked clones reportedly concentrated significantly in matched ankylosing spondylitis synovial fluid.

The germline V gene encodes CDR1 SGHVS and CDR2 FNYEAQ. V was shortened by 6 bases and J by 4 bases, with 15 bases between the two germline ends. The CDR3 extends over 14 amino acids. Quantitative 5'-RACE was performed with molecular barcodes, and it yielded the TCR beta libraries. TCRdb re-derived calls from the 5' RACE reads in MiXCR, one entry per CDR3 protein. The sample holds some 340,000 distinct CDR3 sequences, roughly 14% seen once. The clonotype originates from a male donor with ankylosing spondylitis or in good health (not recorded which). This rearrangement joins TRBV7-6 to TRBJ1-2; D is undetermined. Sample: blood, either unsorted or a sorted T cell fraction (not recorded which). The CDR3 reads CASSRLGETYGYTF. The CDR3 region has the DNA TGTGCCAGCAGTCGACTCGGGGAGACCTATGGCTACACCTTC.